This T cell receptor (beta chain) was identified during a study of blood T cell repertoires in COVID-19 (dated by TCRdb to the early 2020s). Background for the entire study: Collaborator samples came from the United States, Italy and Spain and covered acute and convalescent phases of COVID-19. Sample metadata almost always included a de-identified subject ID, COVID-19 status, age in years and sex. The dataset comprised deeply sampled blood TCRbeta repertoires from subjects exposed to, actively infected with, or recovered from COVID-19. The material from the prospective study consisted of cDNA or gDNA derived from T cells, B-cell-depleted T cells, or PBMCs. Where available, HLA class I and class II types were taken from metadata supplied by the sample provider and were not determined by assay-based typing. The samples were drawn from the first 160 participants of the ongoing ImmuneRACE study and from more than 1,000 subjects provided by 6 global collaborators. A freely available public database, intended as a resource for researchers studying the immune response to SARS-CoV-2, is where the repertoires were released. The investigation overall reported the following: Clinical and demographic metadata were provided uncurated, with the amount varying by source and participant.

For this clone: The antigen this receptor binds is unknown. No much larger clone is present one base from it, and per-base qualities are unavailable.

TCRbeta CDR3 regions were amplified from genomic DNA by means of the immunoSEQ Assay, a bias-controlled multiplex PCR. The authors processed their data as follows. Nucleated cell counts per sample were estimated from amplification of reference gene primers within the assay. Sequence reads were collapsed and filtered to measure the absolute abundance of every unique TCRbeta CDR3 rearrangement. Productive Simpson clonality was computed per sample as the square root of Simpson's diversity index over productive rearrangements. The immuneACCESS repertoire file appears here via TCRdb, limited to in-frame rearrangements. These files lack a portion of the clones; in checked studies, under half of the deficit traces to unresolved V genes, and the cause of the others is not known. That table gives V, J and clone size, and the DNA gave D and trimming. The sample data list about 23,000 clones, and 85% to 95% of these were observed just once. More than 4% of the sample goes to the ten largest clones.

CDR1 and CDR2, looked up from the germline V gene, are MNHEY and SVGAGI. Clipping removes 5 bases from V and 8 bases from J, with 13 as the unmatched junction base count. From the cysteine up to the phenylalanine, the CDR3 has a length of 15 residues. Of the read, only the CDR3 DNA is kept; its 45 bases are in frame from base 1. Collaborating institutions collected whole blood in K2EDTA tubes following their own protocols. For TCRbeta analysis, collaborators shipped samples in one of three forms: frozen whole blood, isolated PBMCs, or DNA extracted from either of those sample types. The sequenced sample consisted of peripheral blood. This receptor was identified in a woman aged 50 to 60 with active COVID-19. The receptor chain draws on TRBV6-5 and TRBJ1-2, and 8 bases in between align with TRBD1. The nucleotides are TGTGCCAGCAGTACAACCGACAGGGGCTTTGTAGGCTACACCTTC. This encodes CASSTTDRGFVGYTF.